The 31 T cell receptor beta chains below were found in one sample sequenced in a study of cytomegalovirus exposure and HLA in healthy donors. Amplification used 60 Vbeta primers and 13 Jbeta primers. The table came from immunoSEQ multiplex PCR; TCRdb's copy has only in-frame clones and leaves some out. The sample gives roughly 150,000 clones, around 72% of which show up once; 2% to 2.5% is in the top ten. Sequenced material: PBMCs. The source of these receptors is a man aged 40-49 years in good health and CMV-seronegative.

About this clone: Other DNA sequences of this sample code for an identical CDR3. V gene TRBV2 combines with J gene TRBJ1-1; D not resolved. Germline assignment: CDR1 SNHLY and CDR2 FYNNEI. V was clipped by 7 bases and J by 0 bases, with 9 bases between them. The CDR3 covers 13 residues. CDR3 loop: CASTERLNTEAFF. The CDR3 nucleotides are TGTGCCAGCACCGAGCGGTTGAACACTGAAGCTTTCTTT.

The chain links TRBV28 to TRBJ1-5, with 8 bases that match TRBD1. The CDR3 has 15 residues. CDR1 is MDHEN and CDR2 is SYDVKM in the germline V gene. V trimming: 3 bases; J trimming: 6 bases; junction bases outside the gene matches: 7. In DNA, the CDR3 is TGTGCCAGCAGTTTCCACGGACAGGGCGGTCAGCCCCAGCATTTT. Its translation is CASSFHGQGGQPQHF.

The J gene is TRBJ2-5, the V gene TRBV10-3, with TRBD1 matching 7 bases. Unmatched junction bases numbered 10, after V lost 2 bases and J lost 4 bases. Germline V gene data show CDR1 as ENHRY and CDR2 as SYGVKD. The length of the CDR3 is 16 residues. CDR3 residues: CAISEEVRGSGETQYF. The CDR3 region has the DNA TGTGCCATCAGTGAGGAAGTCAGGGGGTCTGGAGAGACCCAGTACTTC.

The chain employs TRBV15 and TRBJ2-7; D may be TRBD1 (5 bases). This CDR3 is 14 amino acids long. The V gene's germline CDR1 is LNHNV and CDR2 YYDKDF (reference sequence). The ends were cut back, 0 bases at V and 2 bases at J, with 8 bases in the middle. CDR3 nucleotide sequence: TGTGCCACCAGCAGAGATATGGGGCCCTACGAGCAGTACTTC. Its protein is CATSRDMGPYEQYF.

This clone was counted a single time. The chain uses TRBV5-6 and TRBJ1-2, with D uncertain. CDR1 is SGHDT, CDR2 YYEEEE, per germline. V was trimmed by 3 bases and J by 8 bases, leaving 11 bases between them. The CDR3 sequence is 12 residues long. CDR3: CASSSSGLGYTF. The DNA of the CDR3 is TGTGCCAGCAGCTCATCAGGTCTCGGCTACACCTTC. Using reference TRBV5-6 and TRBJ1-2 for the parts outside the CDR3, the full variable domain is DAGVTQSPTHLIKTRGQQVTLRCSPKSGHDTVSWYQQALGQGPQFIFQYYEEEERQRGNFPDRFSGHQFPNYSSELNVNALLLGDSALYLCASSSSGLGYTFGSGTRLTVV.

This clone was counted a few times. CDR3 sequence: CAWSVQGIPYGYTF. CDR3 DNA: TGTGCCTGGAGTGTACAGGGAATCCCCTATGGCTACACCTTC. The chain joins TRBV30 to TRBJ1-2, with a tentative D call TRBD1 (6 bases). Trimming took off 0 bases at V and 4 bases at J, with 12 bases between the two ends. Germline CDR1 GTSNPN, CDR2 SVGIG (reference sequence). The CDR3 is made up of 14 amino acids. Looking up the rest from reference TRBV30 and TRBJ1-2 gives the full variable domain: SQTIHQWPATLVQPVGSPLSLECTVEGTSNPNLYWYRQAAGRGLQLLFYSVGIGQISSEVPQNLSASRPQDRQFILSSKKLLLSDSGFYLCAWSVQGIPYGYTFGSGTRLTVV.

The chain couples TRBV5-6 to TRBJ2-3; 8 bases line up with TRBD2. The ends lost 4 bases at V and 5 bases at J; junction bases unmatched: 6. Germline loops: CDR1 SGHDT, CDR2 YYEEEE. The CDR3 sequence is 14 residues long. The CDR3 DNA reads TGTGCCAGCAGCGAGACTAGCGAGGTAGATACGCAGTATTTT. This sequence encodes CASSETSEVDTQYF.

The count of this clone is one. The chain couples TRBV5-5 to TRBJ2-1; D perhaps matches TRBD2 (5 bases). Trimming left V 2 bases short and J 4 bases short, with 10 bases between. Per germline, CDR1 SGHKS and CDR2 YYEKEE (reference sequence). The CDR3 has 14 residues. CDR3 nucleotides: TGTGCCAGCAGCTTCGGGGTAGGGTACAATGAGCAGTTCTTC. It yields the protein CASSFGVGYNEQFF.

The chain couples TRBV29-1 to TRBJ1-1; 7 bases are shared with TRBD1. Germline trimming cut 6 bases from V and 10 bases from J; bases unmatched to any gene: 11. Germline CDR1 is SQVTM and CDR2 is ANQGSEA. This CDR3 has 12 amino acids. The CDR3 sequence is CSVDTGVVGAFF. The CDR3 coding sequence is TGCAGCGTAGACACAGGGGTGGTTGGAGCTTTCTTT.

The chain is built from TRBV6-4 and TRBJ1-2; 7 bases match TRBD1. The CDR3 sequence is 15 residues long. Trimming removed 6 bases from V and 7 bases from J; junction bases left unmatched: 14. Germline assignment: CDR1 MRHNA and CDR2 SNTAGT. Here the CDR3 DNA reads TGTGCCAGCAGCCCCCAGGGGGTCGGAGATGTTGGCTACACCTTC. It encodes CASSPQGVGDVGYTF.

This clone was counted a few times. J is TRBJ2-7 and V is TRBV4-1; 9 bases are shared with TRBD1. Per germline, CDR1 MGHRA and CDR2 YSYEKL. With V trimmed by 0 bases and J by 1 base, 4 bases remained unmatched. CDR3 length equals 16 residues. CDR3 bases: TGCGCCAGCAGCCAAGATTCCGGGACAGGGTCCTACGAGCAGTACTTC. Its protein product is CASSQDSGTGSYEQYF.

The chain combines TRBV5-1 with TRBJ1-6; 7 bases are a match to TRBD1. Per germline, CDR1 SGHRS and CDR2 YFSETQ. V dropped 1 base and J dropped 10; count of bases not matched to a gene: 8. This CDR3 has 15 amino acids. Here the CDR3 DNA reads TGCGCCAGCAGCTTGAGGACAGGTTTGGAATCACCCCTCCACTTT. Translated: CASSLRTGLESPLHF.

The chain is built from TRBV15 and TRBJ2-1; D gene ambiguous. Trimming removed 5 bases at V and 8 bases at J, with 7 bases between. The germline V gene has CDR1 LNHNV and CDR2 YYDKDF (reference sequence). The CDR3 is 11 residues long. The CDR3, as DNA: TGTGCCACCAGCGTTCGAGATGAGCAGTTCTTC. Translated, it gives CATSVRDEQFF.

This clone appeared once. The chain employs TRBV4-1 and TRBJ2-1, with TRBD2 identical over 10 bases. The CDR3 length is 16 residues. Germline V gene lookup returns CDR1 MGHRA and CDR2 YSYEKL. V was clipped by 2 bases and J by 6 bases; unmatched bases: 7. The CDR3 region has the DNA TGCGCCAGCAGCCAAAGGACCAGCGGGAGGGCCAATGAGCAGTTCTTC. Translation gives CASSQRTSGRANEQFF.

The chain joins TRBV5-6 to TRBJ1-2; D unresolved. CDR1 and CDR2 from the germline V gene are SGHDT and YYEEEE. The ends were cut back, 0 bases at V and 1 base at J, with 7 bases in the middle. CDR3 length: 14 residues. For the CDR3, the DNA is TGTGCCAGCAGCTTGGGACAAGTTAACTATGGCTACACCTTC. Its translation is CASSLGQVNYGYTF.

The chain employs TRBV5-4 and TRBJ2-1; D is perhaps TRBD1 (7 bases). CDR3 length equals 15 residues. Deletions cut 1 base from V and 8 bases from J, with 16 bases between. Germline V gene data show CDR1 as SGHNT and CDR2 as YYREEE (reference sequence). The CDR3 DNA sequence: TGTGCCAGCAGCTTGACGGACAGGAGGGGGGATGAGCAGTTCTTC. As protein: CASSLTDRRGDEQFF.

CDR3 nucleotide sequence: TGTGCCAGCAGTGATCCGAAGACAGGCGTAGAGGGCTACACCTTC. It is translated as CASSDPKTGVEGYTF. This chain connects TRBV6-1 to TRBJ1-2, with D tentatively TRBD1 (6 bases). V shed 3 bases and J shed 8 bases, with 19 bases lying between them. Per germline, CDR1 MNHNS and CDR2 SASEGT. The CDR3 runs 15 residues.

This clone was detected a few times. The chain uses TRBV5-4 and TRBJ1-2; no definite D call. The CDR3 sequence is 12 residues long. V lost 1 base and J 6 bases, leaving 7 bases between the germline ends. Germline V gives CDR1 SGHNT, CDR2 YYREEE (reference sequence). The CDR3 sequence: CASSLRDNGYTF. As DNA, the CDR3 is TGTGCCAGCAGCTTGAGAGATAATGGCTACACCTTC.

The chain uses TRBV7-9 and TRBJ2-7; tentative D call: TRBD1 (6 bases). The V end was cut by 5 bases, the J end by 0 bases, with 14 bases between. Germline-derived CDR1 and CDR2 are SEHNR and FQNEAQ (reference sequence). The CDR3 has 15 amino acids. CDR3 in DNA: TGTGCCAGCAGCCATCGACAGGCTTTCTCCTACGAGCAGTACTTC. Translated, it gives CASSHRQAFSYEQYF.

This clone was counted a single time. CDR3 in amino acids: CASTNGLTRDTQYF. CDR3 nucleotides: TGTGCCAGCACCAACGGACTCACAAGGGATACGCAGTATTTT. V gene TRBV13 combines with J gene TRBJ2-3; tentatively, D is TRBD2 (5 bases). Germline CDR1 is PRHDT and CDR2 is FYEKMQ (reference sequence). Trimming pared 7 bases from V and 6 bases from J, leaving 17 bases between. The CDR3 loop spans 14 amino acids.

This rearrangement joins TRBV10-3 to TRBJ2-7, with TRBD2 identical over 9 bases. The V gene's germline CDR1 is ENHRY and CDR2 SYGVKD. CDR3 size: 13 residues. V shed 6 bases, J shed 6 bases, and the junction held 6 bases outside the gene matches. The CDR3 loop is CAIRAGLAAEQYF. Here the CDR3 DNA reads TGTGCCATCAGGGCGGGACTAGCTGCCGAGCAGTACTTC.

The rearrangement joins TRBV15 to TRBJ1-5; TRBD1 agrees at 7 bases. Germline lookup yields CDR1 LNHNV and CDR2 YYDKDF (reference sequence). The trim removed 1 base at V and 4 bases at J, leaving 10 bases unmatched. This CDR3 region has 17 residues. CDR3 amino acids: CATSRGIQGGDNQPQHF. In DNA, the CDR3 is TGTGCCACCAGCAGAGGTATTCAGGGGGGAGATAATCAGCCCCAGCATTTT.

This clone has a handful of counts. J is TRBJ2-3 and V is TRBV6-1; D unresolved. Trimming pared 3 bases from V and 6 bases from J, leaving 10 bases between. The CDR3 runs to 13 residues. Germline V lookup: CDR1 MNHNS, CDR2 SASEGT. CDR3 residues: CASSDPSGDTQYF. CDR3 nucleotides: TGTGCCAGCAGTGACCCTTCCGGGGATACGCAGTATTTT.

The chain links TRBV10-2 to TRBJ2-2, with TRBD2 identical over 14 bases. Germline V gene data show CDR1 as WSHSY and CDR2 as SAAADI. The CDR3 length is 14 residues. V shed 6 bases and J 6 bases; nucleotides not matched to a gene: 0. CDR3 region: CASRGLAGAGELFF. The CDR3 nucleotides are TGCGCCAGCAGGGGACTAGCGGGAGCCGGGGAGCTGTTTTTT.

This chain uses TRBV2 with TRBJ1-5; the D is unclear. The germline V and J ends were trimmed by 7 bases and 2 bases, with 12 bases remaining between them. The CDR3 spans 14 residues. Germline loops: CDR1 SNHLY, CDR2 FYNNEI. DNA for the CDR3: TGTGCCAGCACCAAAGAAGCTGGCAATCAGCCCCAGCATTTT. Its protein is CASTKEAGNQPQHF.

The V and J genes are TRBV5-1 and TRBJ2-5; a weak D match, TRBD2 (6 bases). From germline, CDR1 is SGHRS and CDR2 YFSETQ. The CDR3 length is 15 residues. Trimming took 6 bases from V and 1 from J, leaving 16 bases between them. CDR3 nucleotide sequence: TGCGCCAGCACCTCCTCCGGGACTTTCCAAGAGACCCAGTACTTC. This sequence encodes CASTSSGTFQETQYF.

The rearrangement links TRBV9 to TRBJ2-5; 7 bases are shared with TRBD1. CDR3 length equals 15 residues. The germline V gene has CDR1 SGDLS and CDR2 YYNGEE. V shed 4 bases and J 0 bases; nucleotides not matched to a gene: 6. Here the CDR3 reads CASSQTGTDQETQYF. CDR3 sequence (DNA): TGTGCCAGCAGCCAGACCGGGACAGACCAAGAGACCCAGTACTTC. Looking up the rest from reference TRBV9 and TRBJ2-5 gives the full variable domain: DSGVTQTPKHLITATGQRVTLRCSPRSGDLSVYWYQQSLDQGLQFLIQYYNGEERAKGNILERFSAQQFPDLHSELNLSSLELGDSALYFCASSQTGTDQETQYFGPGTRLLVL.

In DNA, the CDR3 is TGCAGCGTGCAAATCTCAGGAATCGGGAACACTGAAGCTTTCTTT. Translating it yields CSVQISGIGNTEAFF. The chain combines TRBV29-1 with TRBJ1-1; no reliable D call. CDR1 is SQVTM, CDR2 ANQGSEA, per germline. There are 15 residues in the CDR3. V shed 6 bases and J shed 1 base, with 18 bases lying between them.

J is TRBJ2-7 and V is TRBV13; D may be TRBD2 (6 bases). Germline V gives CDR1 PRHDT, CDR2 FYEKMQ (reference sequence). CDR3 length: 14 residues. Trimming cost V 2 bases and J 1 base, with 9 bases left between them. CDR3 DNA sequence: TGTGCCAGCAGCTTAAGCGGGCCTTCCTACGAGCAGTACTTC. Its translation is CASSLSGPSYEQYF.

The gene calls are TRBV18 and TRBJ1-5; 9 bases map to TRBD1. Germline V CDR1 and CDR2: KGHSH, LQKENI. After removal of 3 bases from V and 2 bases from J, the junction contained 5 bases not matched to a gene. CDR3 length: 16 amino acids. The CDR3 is CASSPQTGGGNQPQHF. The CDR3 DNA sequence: TGTGCCAGCTCACCTCAAACAGGGGGCGGCAATCAGCCCCAGCATTTT.

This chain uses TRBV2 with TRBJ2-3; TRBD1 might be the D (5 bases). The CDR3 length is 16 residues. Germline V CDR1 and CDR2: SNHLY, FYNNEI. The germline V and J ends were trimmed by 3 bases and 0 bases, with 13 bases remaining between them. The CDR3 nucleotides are TGTGCCAGCAGTGATGTGCCCAGGGCCAGCACAGATACGCAGTATTTT. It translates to CASSDVPRASTDTQYF.